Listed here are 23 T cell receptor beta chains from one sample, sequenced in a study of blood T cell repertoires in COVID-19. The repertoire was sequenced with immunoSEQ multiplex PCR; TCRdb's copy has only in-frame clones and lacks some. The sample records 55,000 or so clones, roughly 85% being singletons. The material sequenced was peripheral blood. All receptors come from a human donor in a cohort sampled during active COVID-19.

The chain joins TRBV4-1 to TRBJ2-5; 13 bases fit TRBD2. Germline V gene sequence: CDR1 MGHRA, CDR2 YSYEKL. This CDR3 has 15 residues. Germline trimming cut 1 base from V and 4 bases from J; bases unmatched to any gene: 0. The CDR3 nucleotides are TGCGCCAGCAGCCAAGGACTAGCGGGAGGAGAGACCCAGTACTTC. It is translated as CASSQGLAGGETQYF.

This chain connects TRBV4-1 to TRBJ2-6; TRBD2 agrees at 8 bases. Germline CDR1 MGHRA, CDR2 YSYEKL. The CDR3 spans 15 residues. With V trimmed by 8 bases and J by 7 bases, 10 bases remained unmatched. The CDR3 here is CASEGLAYGANVLTF. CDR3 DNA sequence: TGCGCCAGCGAAGGACTAGCTTACGGCGCCAACGTCCTGACTTTC.

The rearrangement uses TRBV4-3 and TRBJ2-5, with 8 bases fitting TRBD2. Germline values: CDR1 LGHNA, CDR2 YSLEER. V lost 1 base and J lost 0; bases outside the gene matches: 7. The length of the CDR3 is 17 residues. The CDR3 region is CASSQVNSGTYQETQYF. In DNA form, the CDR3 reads TGCGCCAGCAGCCAAGTTAATAGCGGGACCTACCAAGAGACCCAGTACTTC.

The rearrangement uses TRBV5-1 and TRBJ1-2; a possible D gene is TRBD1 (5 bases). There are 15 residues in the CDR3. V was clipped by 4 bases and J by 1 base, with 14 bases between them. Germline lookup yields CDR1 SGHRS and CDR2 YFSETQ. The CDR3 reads CASSPLAQVNYGYTF. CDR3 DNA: TGCGCCAGCAGCCCGCTTGCACAGGTTAACTATGGCTACACCTTC. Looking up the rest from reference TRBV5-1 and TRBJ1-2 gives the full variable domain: KAGVTQTPRYLIKTRGQQVTLSCSPISGHRSVSWYQQTPGQGLQFLFEYFSETQRNKGNFPGRFSGRQFSNSRSEMNVSTLELGDSALYLCASSPLAQVNYGYTFGSGTRLTVV.

In DNA form, the CDR3 reads TGCGCCAGCAGCTTGGGGGGACAGGGCTTGGGCACTGAAGCTTTCTTT. This sequence encodes CASSLGGQGLGTEAFF. V gene TRBV5-1 combines with J gene TRBJ1-1, with 9 bases identical to TRBD1. The CDR3 sequence is 16 residues long. J lost 4 bases, V lost 0 bases, and 7 bases had no gene match. Germline lookup yields CDR1 SGHRS and CDR2 YFSETQ.

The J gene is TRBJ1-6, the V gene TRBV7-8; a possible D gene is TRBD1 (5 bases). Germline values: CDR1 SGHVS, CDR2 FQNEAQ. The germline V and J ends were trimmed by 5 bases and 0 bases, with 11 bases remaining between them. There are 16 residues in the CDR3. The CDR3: CASSPRGGSYNSPLHF. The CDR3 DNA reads TGTGCCAGCAGCCCCCGCGGGGGCTCCTATAATTCACCCCTCCACTTT.

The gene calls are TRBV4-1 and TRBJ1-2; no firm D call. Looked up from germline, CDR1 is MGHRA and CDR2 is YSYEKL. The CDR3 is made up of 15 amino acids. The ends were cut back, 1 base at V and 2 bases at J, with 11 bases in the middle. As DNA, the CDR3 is TGCGCCAGCAGCCAAGGGCAGGTTCAAAACTATGGCTACACCTTC. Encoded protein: CASSQGQVQNYGYTF.

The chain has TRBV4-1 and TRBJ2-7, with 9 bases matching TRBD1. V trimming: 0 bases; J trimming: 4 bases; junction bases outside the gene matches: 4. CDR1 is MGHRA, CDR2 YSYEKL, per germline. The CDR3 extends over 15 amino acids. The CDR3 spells CASSQERDRAYEQYF. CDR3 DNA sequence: TGCGCCAGCAGCCAAGAAAGGGACAGGGCGTACGAGCAGTACTTC.

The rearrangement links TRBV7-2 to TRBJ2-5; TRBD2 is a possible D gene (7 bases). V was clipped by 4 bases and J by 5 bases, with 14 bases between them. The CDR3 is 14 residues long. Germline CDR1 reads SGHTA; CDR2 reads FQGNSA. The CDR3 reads CASSSRRGGETQYF. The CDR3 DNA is TGTGCCAGCAGCTCTCGAAGGGGGGGGGAGACCCAGTACTTC.

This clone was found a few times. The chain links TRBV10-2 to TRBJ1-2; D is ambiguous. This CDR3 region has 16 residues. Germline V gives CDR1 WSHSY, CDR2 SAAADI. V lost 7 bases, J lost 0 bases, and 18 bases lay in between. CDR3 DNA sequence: TGCGCCAGCACTCCGAGGGTAGGAAACCCTAACTATGGCTACACCTTC. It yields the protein CASTPRVGNPNYGYTF.

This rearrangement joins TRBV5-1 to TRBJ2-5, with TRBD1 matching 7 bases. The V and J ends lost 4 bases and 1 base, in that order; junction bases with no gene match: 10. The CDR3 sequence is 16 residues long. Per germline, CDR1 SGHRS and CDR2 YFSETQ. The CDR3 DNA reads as TGCGCCAGCAGCCCGATCCGAGGGGGCTCCCAAGAGACCCAGTACTTC. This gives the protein CASSPIRGGSQETQYF.

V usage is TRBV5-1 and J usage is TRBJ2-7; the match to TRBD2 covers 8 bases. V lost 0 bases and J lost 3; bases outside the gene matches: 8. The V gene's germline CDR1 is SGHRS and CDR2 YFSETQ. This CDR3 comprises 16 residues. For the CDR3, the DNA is TGCGCCAGCAGCTTGGCGGGAGGGAGAGGGGGCTACGAGCAGTACTTC. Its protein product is CASSLAGGRGGYEQYF.

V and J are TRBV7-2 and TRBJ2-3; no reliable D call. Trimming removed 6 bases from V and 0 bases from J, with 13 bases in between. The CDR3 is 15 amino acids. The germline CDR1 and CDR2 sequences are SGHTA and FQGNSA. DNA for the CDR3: TGTGCCAGCAGATACCCGCCTCGGAGCACAGATACGCAGTATTTT. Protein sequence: CASRYPPRSTDTQYF.

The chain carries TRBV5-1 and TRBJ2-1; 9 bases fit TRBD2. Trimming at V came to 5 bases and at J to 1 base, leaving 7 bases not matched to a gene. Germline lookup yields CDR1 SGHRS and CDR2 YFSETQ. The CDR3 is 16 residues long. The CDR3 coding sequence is TGCGCCAGCAGGCTTAGCGGGAGAGGGTCCTACAATGAGCAGTTCTTC. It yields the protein CASRLSGRGSYNEQFF.

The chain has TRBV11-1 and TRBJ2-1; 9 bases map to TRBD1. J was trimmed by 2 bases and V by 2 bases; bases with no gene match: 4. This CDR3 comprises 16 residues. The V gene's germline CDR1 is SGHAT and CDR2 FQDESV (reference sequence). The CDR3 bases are TGTGCCAGCAGCTTATACGACAGGGGGGCCTACAATGAGCAGTTCTTC. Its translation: CASSLYDRGAYNEQFF.

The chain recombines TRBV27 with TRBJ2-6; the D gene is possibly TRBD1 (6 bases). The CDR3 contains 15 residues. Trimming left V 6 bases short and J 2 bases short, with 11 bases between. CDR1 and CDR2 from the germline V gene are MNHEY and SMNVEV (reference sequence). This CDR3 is CASSSGAPGANVLTF. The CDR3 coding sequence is TGTGCCAGCAGCTCAGGGGCCCCTGGGGCCAACGTCCTGACTTTC.

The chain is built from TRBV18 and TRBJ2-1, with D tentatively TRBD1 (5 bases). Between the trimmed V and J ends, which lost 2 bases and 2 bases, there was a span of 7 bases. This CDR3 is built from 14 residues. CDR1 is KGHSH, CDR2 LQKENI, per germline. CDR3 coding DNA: TGTGCCAGCTCACCATGGACAACCTACAATGAGCAGTTCTTC. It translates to CASSPWTTYNEQFF.

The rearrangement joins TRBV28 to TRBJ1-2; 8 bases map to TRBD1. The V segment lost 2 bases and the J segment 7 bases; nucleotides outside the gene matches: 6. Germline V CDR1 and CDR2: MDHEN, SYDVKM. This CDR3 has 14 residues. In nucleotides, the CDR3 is TGTGCCAGCAGTTTACGACAGGGGACCGTTGGCTACACCTTC. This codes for CASSLRQGTVGYTF.

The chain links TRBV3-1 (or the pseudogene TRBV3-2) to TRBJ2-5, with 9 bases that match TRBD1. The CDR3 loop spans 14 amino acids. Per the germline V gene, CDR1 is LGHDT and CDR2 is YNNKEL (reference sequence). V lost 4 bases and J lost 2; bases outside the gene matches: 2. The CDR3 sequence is CASSLGTGQETQYF. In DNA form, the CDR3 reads TGTGCCAGCAGCCTAGGGACAGGGCAAGAGACCCAGTACTTC.

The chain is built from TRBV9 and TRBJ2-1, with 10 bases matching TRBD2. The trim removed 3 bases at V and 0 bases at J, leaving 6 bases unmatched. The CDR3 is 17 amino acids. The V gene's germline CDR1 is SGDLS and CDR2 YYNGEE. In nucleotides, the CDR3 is TGTGCCAGCAGCGCCCGGACTAGCGGTATCTCCTACAATGAGCAGTTCTTC. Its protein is CASSARTSGISYNEQFF.

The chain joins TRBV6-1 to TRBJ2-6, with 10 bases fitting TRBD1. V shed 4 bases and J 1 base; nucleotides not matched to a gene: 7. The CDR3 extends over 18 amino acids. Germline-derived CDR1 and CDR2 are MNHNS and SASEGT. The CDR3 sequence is CASSGTGGKISGANVLTF. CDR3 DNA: TGTGCCAGCAGTGGGACAGGGGGGAAAATATCTGGGGCCAACGTCCTGACTTTC.

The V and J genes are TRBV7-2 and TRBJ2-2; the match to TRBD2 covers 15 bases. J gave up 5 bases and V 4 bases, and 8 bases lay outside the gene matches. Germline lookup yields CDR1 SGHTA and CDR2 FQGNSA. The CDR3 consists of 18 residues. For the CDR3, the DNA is TGTGCCAGCAGCTGGGGGGGACTAGCGGGAGGAGGGACCGGGGAGCTGTTTTTT. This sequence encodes CASSWGGLAGGGTGELFF.

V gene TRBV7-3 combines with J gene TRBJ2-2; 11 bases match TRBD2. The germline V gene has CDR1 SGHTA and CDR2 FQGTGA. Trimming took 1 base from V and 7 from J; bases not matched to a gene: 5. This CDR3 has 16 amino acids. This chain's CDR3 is CASSLNSGRAGGELFF. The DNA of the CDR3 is TGTGCCAGCAGCTTAAATAGCGGGAGGGCTGGCGGGGAGCTGTTTTTT.